These 10 T cell receptor beta chains came from one sample sequenced in a study of shared clonotypes between healthy human individuals. The naive CD8 fraction comprised CD45RO-negative cells positively selected for CCR7 and excluded terminally differentiated effector memory CD45RA+ cells. The method was immunoSEQ multiplex PCR; TCRdb's version includes in-frame clones alone and lacks a portion of them. The sample consists of about 2.1 million clones, roughly 93% of them appearing once. Material: naive CD8+ T cells from PBMCs. The receptors here all came from a man aged 18 to 29 in good health. Some clones in this sample may be carry-over from other donors' samples.

The chain recombines TRBV7-9 with TRBJ2-5; TRBD2 matches 13 bases. J was trimmed by 3 bases and V by 1 base; bases with no gene match: 2. The germline V gene has CDR1 SEHNR and CDR2 FQNEAQ (reference sequence). CDR3 length: 16 residues. This CDR3 is CASSLVGLAGEETQYF. CDR3 DNA sequence: TGTGCCAGCAGCTTAGTCGGACTAGCGGGGGAAGAGACCCAGTACTTC.

The genes are TRBV10-1 and TRBJ2-1; D is unresolved. This CDR3 comprises 9 residues. Germline values: CDR1 WNHNN, CDR2 SYGVQD (reference sequence). This CDR3 is CGAFDEQFF. CDR3 in DNA: TGCGGTGCCTTCGATGAGCAGTTCTTC.

The table lists this clone with a count of one. This chain uses TRBV7-2 with TRBJ2-4; D not certain. V was trimmed by 2 bases and J by 10 bases, leaving 9 bases between them. This CDR3 contains 12 residues. Germline V gene data show CDR1 as SGHTA and CDR2 as FQGNSA. This chain's CDR3 is CASSLNGWIQYF. The CDR3 DNA sequence: TGTGCCAGCAGCTTAAATGGGTGGATTCAGTACTTC.

The chain carries TRBV27 and TRBJ1-5, with a possible D match to TRBD1 (5 bases). The germline CDR1 and CDR2 sequences are MNHEY and SMNVEV (reference sequence). The CDR3 has 15 residues. Deletions cut 6 bases from V and 3 bases from J, with 15 bases between. The CDR3 DNA reads as TGTGCCAGCAGCAGTGGGGTCGGGGCCAATCAGCCCCAGCATTTT. It translates to CASSSGVGANQPQHF.

The genes are TRBV6-5 and TRBJ2-7, with D uncertain. The V gene's germline CDR1 is MNHEY and CDR2 SVGAGI. Deletions cut 0 bases from V and 6 bases from J, with 12 bases between. The CDR3 is 14 amino acids. The CDR3 here is CASSYSIVFFEQYF. Here the CDR3 DNA reads TGTGCCAGCAGTTACTCGATTGTGTTCTTCGAGCAGTACTTC.

Only a few counts were recorded for this clone. The chain joins TRBV2 to TRBJ2-1; 7 bases are shared with TRBD2. Per germline, CDR1 SNHLY and CDR2 FYNNEI. The CDR3 is made up of 11 amino acids. Trimming removed 8 bases from V and 7 bases from J; junction bases left unmatched: 2. The CDR3 coding sequence is TGTGCCAGCTTTAGCGGGAATGAGCAGTTCTTC. It encodes CASFSGNEQFF.

This chain uses TRBV5-1 with TRBJ2-1; D remains ambiguous. Trimming took 2 bases from V and 3 from J, leaving 18 bases between them. Germline V gives CDR1 SGHRS, CDR2 YFSETQ. The CDR3 consists of 17 residues. Here the CDR3 reads CASSFGNMGRVYNEQFF. The CDR3 DNA sequence: TGCGCCAGCAGCTTCGGAAATATGGGTAGGGTCTACAATGAGCAGTTCTTC.

The chain joins TRBV25-1 to TRBJ2-7; D unresolved. This CDR3 has 13 residues. Deletions cut 1 base from V and 4 bases from J, with 8 bases between. Germline lookup yields CDR1 MGHDK and CDR2 SYGVNS. CDR3 nucleotide sequence: TGTGCCAGCAGTGAATGGGAACATTACGAGCAGTACTTC. This gives the protein CASSEWEHYEQYF.

The V and J genes are TRBV6-5 and TRBJ2-7, with TRBD2 as a possible D gene (5 bases). The CDR3 sequence is 13 residues long. Germline V gene sequence: CDR1 MNHEY, CDR2 SVGAGI. Trimming removed 8 bases at V and 2 bases at J, with 13 bases between. CDR3 in DNA: TGTGCCAGCCGCGGACTGTCGACCTACGAGCAGTACTTC. Translation gives CASRGLSTYEQYF.

This clone was recorded once. CDR3 amino acids: CASSSQTRPYEQYF. In nucleotides, the CDR3 is TGTGCCAGCAGTTCCCAGACCAGACCATACGAGCAGTACTTC. The V gene is TRBV27, the J gene TRBJ2-7; D is uncertain. V was trimmed by 4 bases and J by 4 bases, leaving 14 bases between them. Germline CDR1 is MNHEY and CDR2 is SMNVEV (reference sequence). CDR3 size: 14 residues.